The next 26 T cell receptor beta chains were all read from a single sample in a study of cytomegalovirus exposure and HLA in healthy donors. The study ran its PCR with 60 Vbeta and 13 Jbeta primers. The data were produced by immunoSEQ multiplex PCR, yet TCRdb's version contains in-frame clones alone and is incomplete. The sample holds hundreds of thousands of clones, 60% to 85% seen once. The specimen sequenced was PBMCs. The receptors derive from a man in his forties or fifties in good health and CMV-seronegative.

The chain carries TRBV29-1 and TRBJ2-4, with D possibly matching TRBD1 (6 bases). Germline V gives CDR1 SQVTM, CDR2 ANQGSEA. Trimming stripped 2 bases from V and 4 bases from J, with 15 bases between. CDR3 size: 15 residues. CDR3 DNA: TGCAGCGTTGAAAGGGAGAGGGGGTTAAAAAACATTCAGTACTTC. Residues: CSVERERGLKNIQYF.

The rearrangement links TRBV20-1 to TRBJ2-7; D ambiguous. Germline CDR1 and CDR2: DFQATT and SNEGSKA (reference sequence). Trimming took off 1 base at V and 5 bases at J, with 6 bases between the two ends. CDR3 length: 11 residues. Written as DNA, the CDR3 is TGCAGTGCTAGAGTTGTAAACGAGCAGTACTTC. It is translated as CSARVVNEQYF.

The rearrangement uses TRBV5-8 and TRBJ2-7; no definite D call. The length of the CDR3 is 12 residues. Between the trimmed V and J ends, which lost 0 bases and 6 bases, there was a span of 7 bases. Looked up from germline, CDR1 is SGHTS and CDR2 is YDEGEE. The DNA of the CDR3 is TGTGCCAGCAGCTTGGGAGGTGGCGAGCAGTACTTC. Translating it yields CASSLGGGEQYF.

This clone was found a few times. V is TRBV2 and J is TRBJ1-4, with a tentative D call TRBD1 (5 bases). This CDR3 contains 15 residues. Per germline, CDR1 SNHLY and CDR2 FYNNEI. Trimming left V 2 bases short and J 8 bases short, with 15 bases between. CDR3 bases: TGTGCCAGCAGTGAATCCGGGCAGGGAGGAGAAAAACTGTTTTTT. This sequence encodes CASSESGQGGEKLFF.

This clone was seen a single time. CDR3 bases: TGTGCCAGCAGTGGGACAGGGATACGCTCCTACGAGCAGTACTTC. Translating gives CASSGTGIRSYEQYF. The rearrangement links TRBV2 to TRBJ2-7, with 8 bases lining up with TRBD1. The CDR3 is 15 residues long. The trim removed 4 bases at V and 0 bases at J, leaving 5 bases unmatched. Germline V gene sequence: CDR1 SNHLY, CDR2 FYNNEI.

This chain uses TRBV9 with TRBJ1-3; TRBD1 might be the D (5 bases). This CDR3 region has 13 residues. Trimming shortened V by 4 bases and J by 8 bases, and 13 bases separated the two germline ends. Germline assignment: CDR1 SGDLS and CDR2 YYNGEE. In DNA form, the CDR3 reads TGTGCCAGCAGCACGGAAGGGGTCGACACCATATATTTT. Protein product: CASSTEGVDTIYF.

V is TRBV19 and J is TRBJ1-5; D remains ambiguous. This CDR3 comprises 15 residues. Trimming removed 7 bases at V and 2 bases at J, with 15 bases between. Germline values: CDR1 LNHDA, CDR2 SQIVND (reference sequence). CDR3 region: CASNDPGFGNQPQHF. CDR3 nucleotides: TGTGCCAGTAATGACCCCGGGTTTGGCAATCAGCCCCAGCATTTT.

The gene calls are TRBV2 and TRBJ2-3; TRBD1 might be the D (5 bases). The CDR3 sequence is 15 residues long. Germline CDR1 reads SNHLY; CDR2 reads FYNNEI. Between the trimmed V and J ends, which lost 8 bases and 2 bases, there was a span of 17 bases. The CDR3 loop is CASLGTGAYTDTQYF. The CDR3 DNA reads as TGTGCCAGCCTCGGAACAGGAGCCTACACAGATACGCAGTATTTT.

The chain carries TRBV18 and TRBJ2-3, with a weak D call TRBD1 (6 bases). Germline V gives CDR1 KGHSH, CDR2 LQKENI. This CDR3 has 14 residues. The V end lost 3 bases, the J end lost 0 bases, and 7 bases lay between the germline ends. The CDR3 DNA reads as TGTGCCAGCTCACCCGACAGGAGCACAGATACGCAGTATTTT. Protein: CASSPDRSTDTQYF.

The CDR3 nucleotides read TGTGCCAGCAGCTCAACAACCTCTGGAAACACCATATATTTT. Translating gives CASSSTTSGNTIYF. V is TRBV7-8 and J is TRBJ1-3; no firm D call. The V end was cut by 4 bases, the J end by 0 bases, with 7 bases between. CDR1 and CDR2 (germline): SGHVS, FQNEAQ. This CDR3 contains 14 residues.

V usage is TRBV2 and J usage is TRBJ2-1; D possibly corresponds to TRBD2 (6 bases). The CDR3 extends over 15 amino acids. Germline CDR1 SNHLY, CDR2 FYNNEI. Trimming pared 6 bases from V and 4 bases from J, leaving 16 bases between. Written as DNA, the CDR3 is TGTGCCAGCAGCCCCAACCAGCGGGTATACAATGAGCAGTTCTTC. Its translation is CASSPNQRVYNEQFF.

The V call is TRBV28, the J call TRBJ2-1; D is possibly TRBD2 (6 bases). The CDR3 runs to 16 residues. CDR1 is MDHEN and CDR2 is SYDVKM in the germline V gene. With 3 bases removed from V and 0 bases from J, the gap between germline ends came to 12 bases. The CDR3 loop reads CASSLTGLLSYNEQFF. In DNA form, the CDR3 reads TGTGCCAGCAGTTTGACGGGACTCCTCTCCTACAATGAGCAGTTCTTC.

This clone is a singleton in its sample. The V and J genes are TRBV7-9 and TRBJ1-1, with 7 bases fitting TRBD1. The CDR3 has 13 residues. Unmatched junction bases numbered 6, after V lost 11 bases and J lost 0 bases. Germline CDR1 SEHNR, CDR2 FQNEAQ (reference sequence). CDR3 nucleotide sequence: TGTGCCGGCGACAGGGCCATGAACACTGAAGCTTTCTTT. Encoded protein: CAGDRAMNTEAFF. Variable domain in full (rest from reference TRBV7-9 and TRBJ1-1): DTGVSQNPRHKITKRGQNVTFRCDPISEHNRLYWYRQTLGQGPEFLTYFQNEAQLEKSRLLSDRFSAERPKGSFSTLEIQRTEQGDSAMYLCAGDRAMNTEAFFGQGTRLTVV.

This chain joins TRBV27 and TRBJ2-1; perhaps TRBD1 as D (5 bases). Between the trimmed V and J ends, which lost 3 bases and 10 bases, there was a span of 13 bases. The CDR3 has 13 amino acids. CDR1 and CDR2 from the germline V gene are MNHEY and SMNVEV (reference sequence). The CDR3 region has the DNA TGTGCCAGCAGTTTGACCCAGGGTGGAGAGCAGTTCTTC. Translation: CASSLTQGGEQFF.

The CDR3 region has the DNA TGCGCCAGCAGCTTCCACGGGACAGGTGACAATGAGCAGTTCTTC. Translating gives CASSFHGTGDNEQFF. The chain combines TRBV5-1 with TRBJ2-1; 8 positions agree with TRBD1. Trimming cost V 2 bases and J 5 bases; bases outside gene matches: 6. Looked up from germline, CDR1 is SGHRS and CDR2 is YFSETQ. This CDR3 is 15 amino acids long.

The CDR3 is CASSPTPSEQYF. In DNA form, the CDR3 reads TGCGCCAGCAGCCCGACACCGAGCGAGCAGTACTTC. The V and J genes are TRBV5-1 and TRBJ2-7; D call uncertain. The CDR3 is made up of 12 amino acids. The germline CDR1 and CDR2 sequences are SGHRS and YFSETQ. With 4 bases removed from V and 6 bases from J, the gap between germline ends came to 11 bases. Looking up the rest from reference TRBV5-1 and TRBJ2-7 gives the full variable domain: KAGVTQTPRYLIKTRGQQVTLSCSPISGHRSVSWYQQTPGQGLQFLFEYFSETQRNKGNFPGRFSGRQFSNSRSEMNVSTLELGDSALYLCASSPTPSEQYFGPGTRLTVT.

This clone appeared once. The rearrangement uses TRBV27 and TRBJ1-5, with D tentatively TRBD1 (5 bases). Germline CDR1 and CDR2: MNHEY and SMNVEV (reference sequence). Trimming stripped 3 bases from V and 4 bases from J, with 10 bases between. This CDR3 comprises 14 residues. CDR3 coding DNA: TGTGCCAGCAGTTTGGGGCAGCTAAATCAGCCCCAGCATTTT. Encoded protein: CASSLGQLNQPQHF.

The chain recombines TRBV28 with TRBJ2-7; 11 nucleotides agree with TRBD1. Trimming took 4 bases from V and 6 from J; bases not matched to a gene: 8. CDR1 and CDR2 (germline): MDHEN, SYDVKM. The CDR3 loop spans 15 amino acids. The CDR3 sequence is CASSSPGTGGPEQYF. The CDR3 nucleotides are TGTGCCAGCAGTTCTCCTGGGACAGGGGGGCCCGAGCAGTACTTC.

In DNA form, the CDR3 reads TGTGCCAGCAGCTTAGGGACAGTTCGACCTAGCTCTGGGGCCAACGTCCTGACTTTC. Its protein product is CASSLGTVRPSSGANVLTF. The V call is TRBV7-3, the J call TRBJ2-6, with 7 bases lining up with TRBD1. The CDR3 runs to 19 residues. Germline V gene sequence: CDR1 SGHTA, CDR2 FQGTGA. V lost 2 bases to trimming and J lost 0 bases; unmatched junction nucleotides: 10.

The chain couples TRBV6-1 to TRBJ1-5; perhaps TRBD1 as D (5 bases). The CDR3 has 14 residues. The V and J ends lost 8 bases and 7 bases respectively, with 18 bases between them. From germline, CDR1 is MNHNS and CDR2 SASEGT. CDR3 protein: CASVISQVGQPQHF. The CDR3 DNA reads as TGTGCCAGCGTGATCTCACAGGTGGGACAGCCCCAGCATTTT.

The rearrangement links TRBV4-1 to TRBJ2-7; D possibly corresponds to TRBD2 (5 bases). Looked up from germline, CDR1 is MGHRA and CDR2 is YSYEKL. V was cut by 0 bases and J by 5 bases, with 14 bases left in between. The CDR3 is 15 amino acids. The CDR3 DNA follows: TGCGCCAGCAGCCAAGATTGGCCGAGGGCGGACGAGCAGTACTTC. Its protein is CASSQDWPRADEQYF.

The chain links TRBV11-2 to TRBJ1-5; 7 positions agree with TRBD1. Germline V CDR1 and CDR2: SGHAT, FQNNGV. V dropped 5 bases and J dropped 8; count of bases not matched to a gene: 9. This CDR3 spans 14 amino acids. The CDR3 loop reads CASSQGDGTEPQHF. CDR3 coding DNA: TGTGCCAGCAGCCAGGGCGATGGGACAGAGCCCCAGCATTTT.

The table lists this clone with a few counts. This chain connects TRBV4-1 to TRBJ2-5, with 7 bases identical to TRBD1. Germline trimming cut 3 bases from V and 3 bases from J; bases unmatched to any gene: 1. CDR3 length: 13 amino acids. Germline-derived CDR1 and CDR2 are MGHRA and YSYEKL. The CDR3 sequence: CASSQGTEETQYF. As DNA, the CDR3 is TGCGCCAGCAGCCAGGGGACAGAAGAGACCCAGTACTTC.

The chain is built from TRBV6-6 and TRBJ1-6; no definite D call. Germline V CDR1 and CDR2: MNHNY, SVGAGI (reference sequence). The CDR3 spans 16 residues. V was shortened by 2 bases and J by 3 bases, with 11 bases between the two germline ends. CDR3 sequence (DNA): TGTGCCAGCAGTTACGGAGGGAGAAGCTATAATTCACCCCTCCACTTT. This encodes CASSYGGRSYNSPLHF.

V and J are TRBV10-1 and TRBJ2-7, with TRBD1 as a possible D gene (5 bases). V was cut by 2 bases and J by 2 bases, with 10 bases left in between. Germline V gene sequence: CDR1 WNHNN, CDR2 SYGVQD (reference sequence). The CDR3 totals 14 residues. The chain's CDR3 is CASSEGDRPYEQYF. The CDR3 DNA reads as TGCGCCAGCAGTGAGGGAGACAGACCCTACGAGCAGTACTTC.

The chain uses TRBV5-1 and TRBJ2-3; TRBD1 matches 10 bases. After removal of 2 bases from V and 4 bases from J, the junction contained 1 base not matched to a gene. Per the germline V gene, CDR1 is SGHRS and CDR2 is YFSETQ. The length of the CDR3 is 14 residues. The CDR3 loop reads CASSLGQGADTQYF. The CDR3 DNA sequence: TGCGCCAGCAGCTTAGGACAGGGGGCAGATACGCAGTATTTT.